This TCR beta chain was found in a study of blood T cell repertoires in COVID-19. Clinical history reported by participants formed the basis on which cohorts were assigned. The data were produced by immunoSEQ multiplex PCR, yet TCRdb's version contains in-frame clones alone and is incomplete. This sample has 350,000 to 500,000 clones, with about 88% found just once. This CDR3 region has 14 residues. The V gene lost 4 bases and the J gene lost 8 bases, with 15 bases spanning the gap. From germline, CDR1 is MNHEY and CDR2 SMNVEV (reference sequence). This TCR was sampled from a woman aged 18 to 35 who had been exposed to COVID-19. This chain links TRBV27 with TRBJ2-1, with D possibly being TRBD1 (6 bases). The specimen was PBMCs or T cells enriched from blood (not recorded which). The CDR3 DNA is TGTGCCAGCAGTTCGGGACACCGGGCCGATGAGCAGTTCTTC. Translating gives CASSSGHRADEQFF.